This T cell receptor beta chain was identified in a study of cytomegalovirus exposure and HLA in healthy donors. Notes on the study in general: In a later analysis, the majority of CMV-associated beta chains seemingly showed HLA restriction. Overall, roughly 170 TCR beta chains were annotated as cytomegalovirus-associated.

Points on this clone: Its antigen is not identified. The junction shows a germline mismatch at one end, possibly a read error.

The CDR3 has 15 amino acids. CDR1 MNHEY and CDR2 SMNVEV come from the germline V gene (reference sequence). The PCR made use of 60 Vbeta and 13 Jbeta primers. The method was immunoSEQ multiplex PCR; TCRdb's version includes in-frame clones alone and lacks a portion of them. The data contain about 140,000 clones, 80% to 90% of them singletons. The specimen sequenced was PBMCs. This sequence was found in a woman in her thirties or forties in good health and CMV-seropositive. This chain uses TRBV27 with TRBJ2-2, with 11 bases lining up with TRBD2. The DNA of the CDR3 is TGTGCCAGCACCCTACTAGCGGGAGCAGACCGGGGAGCTGTTTTT. Translating it yields CASTLLAGADRGAVF.